This TCR beta chain was sequenced in a study of T cell responses to AZD1222 COVID-19 vaccine. Points from the study as a whole: Most donors were white British, females outnumbered males, and clonal diversity was possibly underestimated.

The CDR3 loop spans 15 amino acids. CDR1 and CDR2 from the germline V gene are SNHLY and FYNNEI. V dropped 5 bases and J dropped 3 bases, with 16 bases sitting between them. To note about this clone: Its antigen is currently unknown.

Some clones are missing from TCRdb's copy, which holds only in-frame ones; the method was immunoSEQ multiplex PCR. The table has 110,000 to 150,000 clones, more than 90% seen once; the top ten hold 1.5% to 2%. V and J are TRBV2 and TRBJ1-1, with a possible D match to TRBD1 (5 bases). Specimen: peripheral blood, collected on day 0 of AZD1222 vaccination. The source of this sequence is an adult in good health. The CDR3 reads CASSRSQDTYTEAFF. CDR3 nucleotide sequence: TGTGCCAGCAGTCGATCCCAGGACACGTACACTGAAGCTTTCTTT.